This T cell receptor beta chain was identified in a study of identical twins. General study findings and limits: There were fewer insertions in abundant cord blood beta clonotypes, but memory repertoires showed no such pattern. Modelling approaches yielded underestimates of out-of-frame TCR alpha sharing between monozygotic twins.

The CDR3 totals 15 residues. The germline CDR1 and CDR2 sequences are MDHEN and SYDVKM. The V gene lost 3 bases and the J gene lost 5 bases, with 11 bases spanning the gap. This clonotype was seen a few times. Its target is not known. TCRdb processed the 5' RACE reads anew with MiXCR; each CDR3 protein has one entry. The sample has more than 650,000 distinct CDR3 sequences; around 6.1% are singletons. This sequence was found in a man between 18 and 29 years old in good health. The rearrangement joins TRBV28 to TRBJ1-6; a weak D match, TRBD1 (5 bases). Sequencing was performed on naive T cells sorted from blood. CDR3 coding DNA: TGTGCCAGCAGTTTGTTAATAGGGGATAATTCACCCCTCCACTTT. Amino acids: CASSLLIGDNSPLHF.